The T cell receptor (beta chain) under discussion was sequenced for a study of blood T cell repertoires in COVID-19. Study at large: Sample material is recorded as cDNA or gDNA derived from T cells, B-cell-depleted T cells, or PBMCs.

The V and J ends lost 6 bases and 0 bases, in that order; junction bases with no gene match: 12. Germline V gene lookup returns CDR1 SGHRS and CDR2 YFSETQ. This CDR3 has 17 amino acids. The method was immunoSEQ multiplex PCR; TCRdb's version includes in-frame clones alone and lacks a portion of them. The data contain approximately 110,000 clones, about 89% of them singletons. This chain links TRBV5-1 with TRBJ2-1, with 7 nucleotides matching TRBD2. This clonotype was obtained from a man between 35 and 55 years old with acute or convalescent COVID-19. Sequenced input: peripheral blood. CDR3 sequence reads: CASMYGGLSLSYNEQFF. The CDR3 region has the DNA TGCGCCAGCATGTACGGGGGACTAAGCCTCTCCTACAATGAGCAGTTCTTC.